This TCR beta chain was found in a study of T cells in Graves' hyperthyroidism and ophthalmopathy. Amplified TCR beta CDR3 regions came from RNA transcripts. HTBI primers were used for first-round RT-PCR of the TCR CDR3. MiXCR, applied by TCRdb to the multiplex PCR reads, yields one record per CDR3 protein. Seen here are hundreds of thousands of distinct CDR3 sequences, 35% observed once, and the top ten hold around 32%. The CDR3 runs 13 residues. Trimming cost V 5 bases and J 9 bases, with 14 bases left between them. The germline gives CDR1 SGHTA, CDR2 FQGNSA. Patients counted as stable if ophthalmopathy did not develop within 18 months. Diagnosis rested on symptoms, serum thyroxine and TRAb, thyroid ultrasound, and orbital computed tomography. About 10 ml fresh peripheral blood yielded the PBMCs.

Sequences were obtained from blood. The chain recombines TRBV7-2 with TRBJ2-1; D is unresolved. The sequence was obtained from a woman aged 40 to 50 with Graves' hyperthyroidism. In DNA, the CDR3 is TGTGCCAGCAGCCTCTCTGGGTGGGGTGAGCAGTTCTTC. It translates to CASSLSGWGEQFF.